A selection of T cell receptor beta chains follows, all from one sample in a study of cytomegalovirus exposure and HLA in healthy donors. Only in-frame clones appear in the TCRdb table, and some are missing; sequencing was by immunoSEQ multiplex PCR. The sample includes some 90,000 clones, about 96% of them seen just once. What was sequenced was PBMCs. The receptors shown here come from a man aged 18 to 29 in good health and CMV-seronegative. Each CDR3 is given with its conserved first and last residue. A D gene is named only where the DNA matches it firmly. Rows may omit the clone size; those that give it use once, few, many or a size class.

abundance: -; v_gene: TRBV19; j_gene: TRBJ2-1; d_gene: TRBD2; CDR3aa: CASSQTSGRSSYNEQFF; CDR3nt: TGTGCCAGTAGCCAGACTAGCGGAAGAAGCTCCTACAATGAGCAGTTCTTC
abundance: -; v_gene: TRBV7-2; j_gene: TRBJ1-2; d_gene: -; CDR3aa: CASSLGGQPGNYGYTF; CDR3nt: TGTGCCAGCAGCTTAGGTGGTCAGCCCGGGAACTATGGCTACACCTTC
abundance: -; v_gene: TRBV27; j_gene: TRBJ2-3; d_gene: TRBD2; CDR3aa: CASLAGGTDTQYF; CDR3nt: TGTGCCAGCTTAGCGGGAGGCACAGATACGCAGTATTTT
abundance: -; v_gene: TRBV4-1; j_gene: TRBJ2-7; d_gene: TRBD2; CDR3aa: CASSQDPSPGLAGASYEQYF; CDR3nt: TGCGCCAGCAGCCAAGATCCGTCCCCGGGACTAGCGGGAGCCTCCTACGAGCAGTACTTC
abundance: once; v_gene: TRBV10-3; j_gene: TRBJ2-1; d_gene: -; CDR3aa: CAITESRRYEQFF; CDR3nt: TGTGCCATCACCGAGAGCCGGAGGTATGAGCAGTTCTTC
abundance: -; v_gene: TRBV6-4; j_gene: TRBJ2-4; d_gene: TRBD1; CDR3aa: CASSGRQGLLAKNIQYF; CDR3nt: TGTGCCAGCAGTGGCCGACAGGGCCTACTAGCCAAAAACATTCAGTACTTC
abundance: -; v_gene: TRBV19; j_gene: TRBJ1-2; d_gene: -; CDR3aa: CASSMTGWAYGYTF; CDR3nt: TGTGCCAGTAGTATGACAGGTTGGGCCTATGGCTACACCTTC
abundance: -; v_gene: TRBV19; j_gene: TRBJ1-2; d_gene: -; CDR3aa: CASSYRTANYGYTF; CDR3nt: TGTGCCAGTAGTTACCGAACAGCAAACTATGGCTACACCTTC
abundance: -; v_gene: TRBV5-4; j_gene: TRBJ2-3; d_gene: -; CDR3aa: CASSLGSGSTDTQYF; CDR3nt: TGTGCCAGCAGCTTGGGGTCAGGAAGCACAGATACGCAGTATTTT
abundance: -; v_gene: TRBV5-1; j_gene: TRBJ1-2; d_gene: -; CDR3aa: CASSQIPGPLAGGYTF; CDR3nt: TGCGCCAGCAGCCAAATACCGGGACCTTTAGCGGGTGGCTACACCTTC
abundance: -; v_gene: TRBV28; j_gene: TRBJ2-2; d_gene: TRBD2; CDR3aa: CASSLERDHTGELFF; CDR3nt: TGTGCCAGCAGTTTGGAGCGGGACCACACCGGGGAGCTGTTTTTT
abundance: -; v_gene: TRBV6-1; j_gene: TRBJ1-5; d_gene: -; CDR3aa: CATLGGLQPQHF; CDR3nt: TGTGCCACCCTGGGGGGGCTACAGCCCCAGCATTTT
abundance: -; v_gene: TRBV9; j_gene: TRBJ1-2; d_gene: -; CDR3aa: CASSPRANYGYTF; CDR3nt: TGTGCCAGCAGCCCCCGGGCTAACTATGGCTACACCTTC
abundance: -; v_gene: TRBV11-3; j_gene: TRBJ2-2; d_gene: TRBD2; CDR3aa: CASSSGLAVTGELFF; CDR3nt: TGTGCCAGCAGCTCGGGACTAGCAGTCACCGGGGAGCTGTTTTTT
abundance: -; v_gene: TRBV27; j_gene: TRBJ1-2; d_gene: -; CDR3aa: CASSPWSGGRNYGYTF; CDR3nt: TGTGCCAGCAGTCCCTGGAGTGGAGGACGGAACTATGGCTACACCTTC
abundance: -; v_gene: TRBV5-6; j_gene: TRBJ1-5; d_gene: TRBD1; CDR3aa: CASSLGGTVSNQPQHF; CDR3nt: TGTGCCAGCAGCTTGGGCGGGACAGTCAGCAATCAGCCCCAGCATTTT
abundance: -; v_gene: TRBV5-1; j_gene: TRBJ2-3; d_gene: -; CDR3aa: CASSLAWGGPGTDTQYF; CDR3nt: TGCGCCAGCAGCTTGGCGTGGGGGGGGCCTGGCACAGATACGCAGTATTTT
abundance: -; v_gene: TRBV6-4; j_gene: TRBJ2-1; d_gene: -; CDR3aa: CASSGGVSYNEQFF; CDR3nt: TGTGCCAGCAGTGGGGGGGTCTCCTACAATGAGCAGTTCTTC
abundance: -; v_gene: TRBV11-3; j_gene: TRBJ2-2; d_gene: TRBD2; CDR3aa: CASSLDSWTSGTSSGELFF; CDR3nt: TGTGCCAGCAGCTTAGATAGTTGGACTAGCGGGACGTCCTCCGGGGAGCTGTTTTTT
abundance: -; v_gene: TRBV5-5; j_gene: TRBJ1-1; d_gene: -; CDR3aa: CASRAQWGDTEAFF; CDR3nt: TGTGCCAGCAGGGCCCAATGGGGGGACACTGAAGCTTTCTTT
abundance: -; v_gene: TRBV5-6; j_gene: TRBJ1-1; d_gene: -; CDR3aa: CASSPGHLNTEAFF; CDR3nt: TGTGCCAGCAGCCCCGGACACCTGAACACTGAAGCTTTCTTT
abundance: -; v_gene: TRBV2; j_gene: TRBJ1-5; d_gene: -; CDR3aa: CASSVWQNNQPQHF; CDR3nt: TGTGCCAGCAGTGTTTGGCAGAACAATCAGCCCCAGCATTTT
abundance: -; v_gene: TRBV30; j_gene: TRBJ2-7; d_gene: TRBD2; CDR3aa: CAWNLAGGLGEQYF; CDR3nt: TGTGCCTGGAACCTCGCGGGAGGCCTCGGCGAGCAGTACTTC
abundance: -; v_gene: TRBV9; j_gene: TRBJ2-3; d_gene: TRBD2; CDR3aa: CASSVGSGKRDTQYF; CDR3nt: TGTGCCAGCAGCGTAGGTAGCGGGAAACGAGATACGCAGTATTTT
abundance: -; v_gene: TRBV28; j_gene: TRBJ1-4; d_gene: -; CDR3aa: CASSLYFNEKLFF; CDR3nt: TGTGCCAGCAGTTTATACTTTAATGAAAAACTGTTTTTT
abundance: -; v_gene: TRBV6-6; j_gene: TRBJ1-4; d_gene: -; CDR3aa: CASSTTGTHEKLFF; CDR3nt: TGTGCCAGCAGTACGACCGGGACACATGAAAAACTGTTTTTT
abundance: -; v_gene: TRBV28; j_gene: TRBJ2-2; d_gene: TRBD1; CDR3aa: CASSRTGDAGELFF; CDR3nt: TGTGCCAGCAGCCGGACAGGGGACGCCGGGGAGCTGTTTTTT
abundance: -; v_gene: TRBV7-2; j_gene: TRBJ2-5; d_gene: -; CDR3aa: CASSFQQETQYF; CDR3nt: TGTGCCAGCAGCTTTCAACAAGAGACCCAGTACTTC
abundance: -; v_gene: TRBV7-6; j_gene: TRBJ2-3; d_gene: -; CDR3aa: CASSLPTKGWSTDTQYF; CDR3nt: TGTGCCAGCAGCTTACCTACGAAGGGGTGGAGCACAGATACGCAGTATTTT
abundance: -; v_gene: TRBV19; j_gene: TRBJ1-1; d_gene: -; CDR3aa: CASSIGEGVSSEAFF; CDR3nt: TGTGCCAGTAGTATAGGAGAGGGTGTCTCTTCCGAAGCTTTCTTT
abundance: -; v_gene: TRBV6-5; j_gene: TRBJ2-2; d_gene: TRBD2; CDR3aa: CASSYGGRGTGELFF; CDR3nt: TGTGCCAGCAGTTACGGCGGGAGGGGCACCGGGGAGCTGTTTTTT
abundance: -; v_gene: TRBV11-2; j_gene: TRBJ1-1; d_gene: -; CDR3aa: CASSSQPDGGAFF; CDR3nt: TGTGCCAGCAGCTCCCAGCCAGACGGGGGAGCTTTCTTT
abundance: -; v_gene: TRBV4-1; j_gene: TRBJ1-5; d_gene: -; CDR3aa: CASSQVQGYSNQPQHF; CDR3nt: TGCGCCAGCAGCCAAGTTCAGGGGTATAGCAATCAGCCCCAGCATTTT
abundance: -; v_gene: TRBV11-2; j_gene: TRBJ2-5; d_gene: TRBD1; CDR3aa: CASSPRTGGRETQYF; CDR3nt: TGTGCCAGCAGCCCGCGGACAGGGGGCCGGGAGACCCAGTACTTC
abundance: -; v_gene: TRBV2; j_gene: TRBJ2-7; d_gene: -; CDR3aa: CASRQDTLYEQYF; CDR3nt: TGTGCCAGCAGACAGGACACGCTTTACGAGCAGTACTTC
abundance: -; v_gene: TRBV7-9; j_gene: TRBJ1-1; d_gene: -; CDR3aa: CASSTPRGGPNTEAFF; CDR3nt: TGTGCCAGCAGCACCCCACGTGGCGGGCCGAACACTGAAGCTTTCTTT
abundance: few; v_gene: TRBV7-8; j_gene: TRBJ1-1; d_gene: TRBD1; CDR3aa: CASSARQGTEAFF; CDR3nt: TGTGCCAGCAGCGCCCGACAGGGAACTGAAGCTTTCTTT
abundance: -; v_gene: TRBV10-1; j_gene: TRBJ2-3; d_gene: -; CDR3aa: CASSRDTLRDTQFF; CDR3nt: TGCGCCAGCAGCCGGGACACACTTCGAGATACGCAGTTTTTT
abundance: -; v_gene: TRBV28; j_gene: TRBJ1-3; d_gene: TRBD1; CDR3aa: CASNTGTGVSGNTIYF; CDR3nt: TGTGCCAGCAACACCGGGACAGGCGTCTCTGGAAACACCATATATTTT
abundance: -; v_gene: TRBV10-3; j_gene: TRBJ1-2; d_gene: TRBD1; CDR3aa: CATAGGDGYTF; CDR3nt: TGTGCCACCGCAGGGGGCGATGGCTACACCTTC
abundance: -; v_gene: TRBV5-1; j_gene: TRBJ2-7; d_gene: TRBD1; CDR3aa: CASSLRGQPGEQYF; CDR3nt: TGCGCCAGCAGCCTCCGGGGACAGCCAGGGGAGCAGTACTTC
abundance: -; v_gene: TRBV28; j_gene: TRBJ1-5; d_gene: TRBD1; CDR3aa: CASHDRGGNQPQHF; CDR3nt: TGTGCCAGCCATGACAGGGGTGGCAATCAGCCCCAGCATTTT
abundance: -; v_gene: TRBV27; j_gene: TRBJ2-3; d_gene: -; CDR3aa: CASRLTSVGTDTQYF; CDR3nt: TGTGCCAGCAGACTTACTAGTGTGGGCACAGATACGCAGTATTTT
abundance: -; v_gene: TRBV5-1; j_gene: TRBJ2-6; d_gene: -; CDR3aa: CASSLALFSGANVLTF; CDR3nt: TGCGCCAGCAGCTTGGCACTATTCTCTGGGGCCAACGTCCTGACTTTC
abundance: -; v_gene: TRBV9; j_gene: TRBJ2-1; d_gene: TRBD1; CDR3aa: CASSVDRAGGNFNEQFF; CDR3nt: TGTGCCAGCAGCGTAGATCGTGCAGGGGGAAACTTCAATGAGCAGTTCTTC
abundance: -; v_gene: TRBV15; j_gene: TRBJ2-2; d_gene: -; CDR3aa: CATSRDFPGNTGELFF; CDR3nt: TGTGCCACCAGCAGAGATTTTCCAGGGAACACCGGGGAGCTGTTTTTT
abundance: -; v_gene: TRBV27; j_gene: TRBJ1-1; d_gene: -; CDR3aa: CASSSPYGHGTEAFF; CDR3nt: TGTGCCAGCAGTTCCCCGTATGGACACGGGACTGAAGCTTTCTTT
abundance: -; v_gene: TRBV29-1; j_gene: TRBJ1-2; d_gene: -; CDR3aa: CSVERLGVGNYGYTF; CDR3nt: TGCAGCGTTGAAAGGTTAGGGGTCGGGAACTATGGCTACACCTTC
abundance: -; v_gene: TRBV5-1; j_gene: TRBJ1-3; d_gene: -; CDR3aa: CASSGEISGNTIYF; CDR3nt: TGCGCCAGCAGCGGAGAAATCTCTGGAAACACCATATATTTT
abundance: -; v_gene: TRBV2; j_gene: TRBJ1-5; d_gene: -; CDR3aa: CASSQGYSNQPQHF; CDR3nt: TGTGCCAGCAGTCAGGGTTATAGCAATCAGCCCCAGCATTTT
abundance: -; v_gene: TRBV30; j_gene: TRBJ2-7; d_gene: -; CDR3aa: CAWSVQGSYEQYF; CDR3nt: TGTGCCTGGAGTGTGCAGGGGTCGTACGAGCAGTACTTC
abundance: -; v_gene: TRBV2; j_gene: TRBJ1-1; d_gene: -; CDR3aa: CASRGATEAFF; CDR3nt: TGTGCCAGCCGCGGGGCAACTGAAGCTTTCTTT
abundance: -; v_gene: TRBV6-5; j_gene: TRBJ1-5; d_gene: -; CDR3aa: CASSLQRYSNQPQHF; CDR3nt: TGTGCCAGCAGCCTACAGAGATATAGCAATCAGCCCCAGCATTTT
abundance: -; v_gene: TRBV7-2; j_gene: TRBJ1-2; d_gene: TRBD1; CDR3aa: CASSLGTGINYGYTF; CDR3nt: TGTGCCAGCAGCTTAGGGACAGGGATTAACTATGGCTACACCTTC
abundance: once; v_gene: TRBV15; j_gene: TRBJ1-1; d_gene: -; CDR3aa: CATSREGGKNREAFF; CDR3nt: TGTGCCACCAGCAGAGAGGGGGGAAAAAACCGGGAAGCTTTCTTT